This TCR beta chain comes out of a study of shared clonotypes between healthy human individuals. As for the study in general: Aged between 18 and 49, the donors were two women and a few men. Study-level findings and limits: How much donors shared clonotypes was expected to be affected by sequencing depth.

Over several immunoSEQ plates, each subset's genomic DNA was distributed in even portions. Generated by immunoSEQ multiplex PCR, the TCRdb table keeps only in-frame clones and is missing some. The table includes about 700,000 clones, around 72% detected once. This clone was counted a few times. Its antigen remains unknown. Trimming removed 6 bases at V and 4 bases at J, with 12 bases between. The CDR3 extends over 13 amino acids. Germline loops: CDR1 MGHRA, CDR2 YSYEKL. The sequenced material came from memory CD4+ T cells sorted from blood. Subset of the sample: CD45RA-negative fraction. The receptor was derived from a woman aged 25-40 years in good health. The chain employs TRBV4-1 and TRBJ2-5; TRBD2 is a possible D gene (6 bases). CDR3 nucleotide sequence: TGCGCCAGCAGTTTTCTGGGGGGAGAGACCCAGTACTTC. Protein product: CASSFLGGETQYF.